The present T cell receptor (beta chain) was sequenced within a study of blood T cell repertoires in COVID-19. Whole-study context: The United States, Italy and Spain supplied acute and convalescent COVID-19 samples.

The participants were between about 18 and 95 years old and came from 24 US areas. Participant-reported clinical history was the basis for cohort assignment. CDR1 SNHLY and CDR2 FYNNEI come from the germline V gene. The V and J ends lost 7 bases and 0 bases respectively, with 6 bases between them. This CDR3 is built from 12 residues. Original methodology: Reference gene primer amplification yielded estimated nucleated cell counts. Profiled with immunoSEQ multiplex PCR; TCRdb holds only in-frame clones, not every one. V and J calls plus clone size are reproduced from that table; the DNA served to infer D and trimming. The data contain more than 200,000 clones, around 87% of them seen just once; the ten biggest clones take up 1.5% to 2%.

The chain recombines TRBV2 with TRBJ2-5; D gene uncertain. The sequencing sample was made of PBMCs or T cells enriched from blood (not recorded which). The receptor comes from a woman in her forties or fifties who had recovered from COVID-19. CDR3 bases: TGTGCCAGCACCCCTTACCAAGAGACCCAGTACTTC. It encodes CASTPYQETQYF.